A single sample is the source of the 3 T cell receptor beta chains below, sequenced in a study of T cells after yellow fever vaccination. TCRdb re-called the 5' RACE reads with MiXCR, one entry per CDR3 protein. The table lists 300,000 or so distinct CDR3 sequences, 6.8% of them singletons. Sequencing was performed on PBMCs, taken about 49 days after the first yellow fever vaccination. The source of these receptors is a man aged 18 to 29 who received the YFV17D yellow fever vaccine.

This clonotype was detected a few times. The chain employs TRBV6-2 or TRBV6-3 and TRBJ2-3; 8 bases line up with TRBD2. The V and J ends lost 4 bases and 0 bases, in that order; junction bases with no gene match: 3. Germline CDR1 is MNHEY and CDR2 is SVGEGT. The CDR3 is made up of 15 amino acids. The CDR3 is CASSWGTRSTDTQYF. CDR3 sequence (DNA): TGTGCCAGCAGTTGGGGGACTAGGAGCACAGATACGCAGTATTTT.

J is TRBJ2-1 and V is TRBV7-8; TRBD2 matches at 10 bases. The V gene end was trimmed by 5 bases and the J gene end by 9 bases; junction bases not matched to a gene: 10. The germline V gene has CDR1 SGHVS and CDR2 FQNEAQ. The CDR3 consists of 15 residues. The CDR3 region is CASSASGLADGEQFF. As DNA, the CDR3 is TGTGCCAGCAGCGCTTCAGGACTAGCGGACGGTGAGCAGTTCTTC.

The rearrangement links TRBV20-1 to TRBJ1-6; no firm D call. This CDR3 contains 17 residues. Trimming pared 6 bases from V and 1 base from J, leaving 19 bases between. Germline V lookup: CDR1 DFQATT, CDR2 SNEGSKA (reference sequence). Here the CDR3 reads CSAPEIPRSSYNSPLHF. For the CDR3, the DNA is TGCAGTGCCCCGGAAATCCCAAGGAGTTCCTATAATTCACCCCTCCACTTT.